The entry below gives a single TCR beta chain sequence along with its context. No antigen is known for it. Terminally differentiated effector memory CD45RA+ cells were excluded from the naive CD8 cells, which were CD45RO-negative and positively selected for CCR7. These data come from a study of shared clonotypes between healthy human individuals. Study in general: CD8 memory received one plate per donor, CD8 naive two, CD4 memory three and CD4 naive three.

Data came from immunoSEQ multiplex PCR; TCRdb stores just in-frame clones and leaves some out. The data hold about 2.1 million clones, with 80% to 95% observed a single time. CDR1 LNHDA and CDR2 SQIVND come from the germline V gene (reference sequence). V lost 6 bases to trimming and J lost 2 bases, with 11 bases between them. There are 14 residues in the CDR3. The study's findings and limits: What limited the represented genetic and exposure-history diversity was the small number of donors. Memory subsets generally showed lower estimated richness than naive subsets. Some naive CD4 clonotypes, roughly 4.5%, turned up in common across four donors.

The specimen was naive CD8+ T cells from PBMCs. V usage is TRBV19 and J usage is TRBJ2-1, with unresolved D. The TCR sequence derives from a young man in good health. Some clones in this sample may be carry-over from other donors' samples. The CDR3 loop reads CASSARSPYNEQFF. CDR3 sequence (DNA): TGTGCCAGTAGCGCTAGGTCCCCCTACAATGAGCAGTTCTTC.